This record covers a single TCR beta chain. The record originates from a study of blood T cell repertoires in COVID-19. Study as a whole: The United States, Italy and Spain supplied acute and convalescent COVID-19 samples.

The protocol was immunoSEQ multiplex PCR, while the TCRdb copy is restricted to in-frame clones and leaves out a portion. The sample gives 300,000 or so clones, more than 75% of which show up once; around 1.5% is in the top ten. The ends were cut back, 4 bases at V and 4 bases at J, with 13 bases in the middle. This CDR3 comprises 14 residues. CDR1 SNHLY and CDR2 FYNNEI come from the germline V gene. The receptor was isolated from a woman between 50 and 59 years old with acute or convalescent COVID-19. The chain links TRBV2 to TRBJ1-2, with D possibly matching TRBD1 (5 bases). The sequenced sample consisted of peripheral blood. CDR3 sequence (DNA): TGTGCCAGCAGTGCAGGGTCGTGGCGCTATGGCTACACCTTC. Its translation is CASSAGSWRYGYTF. Combining the CDR3 with reference TRBV2 and TRBJ1-2 gives the whole variable domain EPEVTQTPSHQVTQMGQEVILRCVPISNHLYFYWYRQILGQKVEFLVSFYNNEISEKSEIFDDQFSVERPDGSNFTLKIRSTKLEDSAMYFCASSAGSWRYGYTFGSGTRLTVV.